The rows below give T cell receptor beta chains drawn from one sample of a study of molecular identifiers for immune sequencing clone quantification. TCRdb passed the PCR reads through MiXCR, listing each CDR3 protein once. The sample includes about 320,000 distinct CDR3 sequences, about 20% seen only once; the top ten take 0.81%. The sample taken for sequencing was naive CD8+ T cells from blood, with Jurkat cell RNA spiked in. All receptors come from a human donor in good health. Some libraries in this study had Jurkat cell RNA spiked in. Each CDR3 is given with its conserved first and last residue. D genes are given only for firm matches. Clone size, where shown, is once, few, many, or a class for clones that have expanded.

clone_size j_call v_call d_call cdr3_nt cdr3_aa
many TRBJ2-3 TRBV6-5 . TGTGCCAGCCTTGGGGGGTCAACAGATACGCAGTATTTT CASLGGSTDTQYF
few TRBJ1-5 TRBV18 . TGTGCCAGCTCACCACTGGGTGATCAGCCCCAGCATTTT CASSPLGDQPQHF
many TRBJ2-3 TRBV28 . TGTGCCAGCAGTTCAGTTGACTCTCTCCAAGATACGCAGTATTTT CASSSVDSLQDTQYF
. TRBJ2-3 TRBV11-1 . TGTGCCAGCAGCTTCTTGGGAGGCGGGACAGAGATCACAGATACGCAGTATTTT CASSFLGGGTEITDTQYF
. TRBJ1-1 TRBV25-1 . TGTGCCAGCAGTGACCCCCTCCAGTTT CASSDPLQF
. TRBJ1-1 TRBV4-1 . TGCGCCAGCAGCCAAGTCGGTCCGGGAATGAACACTGAAGCTTTCTTT CASSQVGPGMNTEAFF
many TRBJ2-3 TRBV27 . TGTGCCAGCAGGGAAATAGGGGGACATACGCAGTATTTT CASREIGGHTQYF
. TRBJ2-7 TRBV4-3 . TGCGCCAGCAGCCAAGTTCTCGGCAGGGCCTACGAGCAGTACTTC CASSQVLGRAYEQYF
. TRBJ1-2 TRBV4-1 . TGCGCCAGCAGCCAAGTTGGGGAGGGCTATGGCTACACCTTC CASSQVGEGYGYTF
many TRBJ2-7 TRBV20-1 . TGCAGTGCTAGAGATTGGACGGGAACCTACGAGCAGTACTTC CSARDWTGTYEQYF